This record covers a single TCR beta chain. The antigen remains undetermined. This sample is drawn from a study of cytomegalovirus exposure and HLA in healthy donors. Overall study results and limits: Rare TCR sequences predominated, though certain public TCRs were found in many donors. CMV antigen specificity of a few CMV-associated chains was confirmed in vitro. Cytomegalovirus-associated TCR beta chains were listed, numbering 164.

The donors were in the approximately 120-subject validation cohort; that cohort was separate from the approximately 700-subject first cohort. The CDR3 has 15 residues. Germline lookup yields CDR1 SGHAT and CDR2 FQDESV (reference sequence). V dropped 3 bases and J dropped 1; count of bases not matched to a gene: 5. Profiled with immunoSEQ multiplex PCR; TCRdb holds only in-frame clones, not every one. The table includes approximately 220,000 clones, roughly 83% detected once. The chain combines TRBV11-1 with TRBJ1-1; the match to TRBD1 covers 7 bases. Sequencing used PBMCs. The TCR was taken from a woman in her twenties or thirties in good health and CMV-seropositive. CDR3 region: CASSLSTGWNTEAFF. In DNA form, the CDR3 reads TGTGCCAGCAGCTTGTCGACAGGGTGGAACACTGAAGCTTTCTTT.